The 32 T cell receptor beta chains reported below all come from one sample, sequenced in a study of shared clonotypes between healthy human individuals. Clones were sequenced by immunoSEQ multiplex PCR, and TCRdb holds only the in-frame ones, with some missing. The table records hundreds of thousands of clones, around 87% of them present only once. Sequences were obtained from memory CD8+ T cells sorted from blood. Subset: CD45RO+ cells pooled with CCR7-negative TemRA cells. The receptors originated from a man younger than 35 in good health.

The J gene is TRBJ1-5, the V gene TRBV5-6, with 7 bases that match TRBD1. Germline CDR1 and CDR2: SGHDT and YYEEEE. The CDR3 spans 15 residues. The V and J ends lost 4 bases and 3 bases, in that order; junction bases with no gene match: 7. The CDR3 coding sequence is TGTGCCAGCAGCCTGACGACAGGGATCAATCAGCCCCAGCATTTT. Its translation: CASSLTTGINQPQHF.

V and J are TRBV6-1 and TRBJ1-2; 8 bases line up with TRBD1. CDR3 size: 13 residues. Losses at the gene ends were 4 bases for V and 8 bases for J; bases not matched to a gene: 6. The V gene's germline CDR1 is MNHNS and CDR2 SASEGT. The CDR3 DNA reads TGTGCCAGCAGTGTTCTACAGGGGGAAGGCTACACCTTC. It is translated as CASSVLQGEGYTF.

The V and J genes are TRBV7-9 and TRBJ2-1, with D possibly being TRBD2 (5 bases). The length of the CDR3 is 13 residues. The germline V gene encodes CDR1 SEHNR and CDR2 FQNEAQ (reference sequence). The V gene lost 6 bases and the J gene lost 5 bases, with 11 bases spanning the gap. CDR3 sequence (DNA): TGTGCCAGCAGTATTAGCGTTAACAATGAGCAGTTCTTC. This gives the protein CASSISVNNEQFF.

This clone has only one observation. J is TRBJ2-7 and V is TRBV5-4, with TRBD2 matching over 8 bases. The length of the CDR3 is 14 residues. The germline V gene encodes CDR1 SGHNT and CDR2 YYREEE (reference sequence). Trimming took 4 bases from V and 0 from J; bases not matched to a gene: 3. In DNA form, the CDR3 reads TGTGCCAGCAGCCTTAGCGGGAACTCCTACGAGCAGTACTTC. Translation gives CASSLSGNSYEQYF.

The V call is TRBV6-5, the J call TRBJ2-5; a weak D match, TRBD1 (5 bases). Germline V gives CDR1 MNHEY, CDR2 SVGAGI. The CDR3 loop spans 15 amino acids. V was cut by 6 bases and J by 2 bases, with 16 bases left in between. The CDR3 DNA reads as TGTGCCAGCAGCTTAGTCCAGGGCTTGCAAGAGACCCAGTACTTC. Residues: CASSLVQGLQETQYF.

CDR3 sequence: CASSQGSSGIYNEQFF. The CDR3 nucleotides read TGCGCCAGCAGCCAAGGCTCAAGCGGGATCTACAATGAGCAGTTCTTC. This chain connects TRBV4-3 to TRBJ2-1; 7 bases match TRBD2. With 1 base clipped from V and 3 bases from J, the junction kept 6 bases outside the gene matches. Germline-derived CDR1 and CDR2 are LGHNA and YSLEER. This CDR3 has 16 amino acids.

The chain is built from TRBV6-4 and TRBJ2-3, with 7 bases that match TRBD2. This CDR3 contains 16 residues. The ends lost 0 bases at V and 4 bases at J; junction bases unmatched: 7. The germline V gene has CDR1 MRHNA and CDR2 SNTAGT. CDR3 region: CASSDSWRGGADTQYF. CDR3 nucleotide sequence: TGTGCCAGCAGTGACTCGTGGCGGGGAGGGGCAGATACGCAGTATTTT.

The gene calls are TRBV7-9 and TRBJ2-2; D is unclear. Between the trimmed V and J ends, which lost 1 base and 6 bases, there was a span of 6 bases. The CDR3 has 13 amino acids. Germline values: CDR1 SEHNR, CDR2 FQNEAQ (reference sequence). CDR3 region: CASSLDESGELFF. For the CDR3, the DNA is TGTGCCAGCAGCTTAGATGAATCCGGGGAGCTGTTTTTT.

The chain couples TRBV7-9 to TRBJ2-7; D could derive from TRBD1 or TRBD2 (6 bases each). Deletions cut 2 bases from V and 5 bases from J, with 16 bases between. Germline CDR1 and CDR2: SEHNR and FQNEAQ (reference sequence). The CDR3 is made up of 15 amino acids. The CDR3 region is CASSLRGAMRDEQYF. DNA for the CDR3: TGTGCCAGCAGCTTAAGGGGGGCCATGAGGGACGAGCAGTACTTC. The full variable domain, in which reference TRBV7-9 and TRBJ2-7 provide the parts outside the CDR3, is DTGVSQNPRHKITKRGQNVTFRCDPISEHNRLYWYRQTLGQGPEFLTYFQNEAQLEKSRLLSDRFSAERPKGSFSTLEIQRTEQGDSAMYLCASSLRGAMRDEQYFGPGTRLTVT.

The chain links TRBV12-5 to TRBJ2-1; D tentatively reads TRBD1 or TRBD2 (5 bases each). The CDR3 runs to 16 residues. CDR1 and CDR2 (germline): LGHNT, FRNRAP. Deletions cut 3 bases from V and 4 bases from J, with 16 bases between. The CDR3 DNA reads as TGTGCTAGTGGTTTCCATCCCGGGACCAATTACAATGAGCAGTTCTTC. Translated, it gives CASGFHPGTNYNEQFF.

CDR3 sequence: CASSRTWAAQETQYF. DNA of the CDR3: TGCGCCAGCAGCCGAACCTGGGCAGCTCAAGAGACCCAGTACTTC. This sequence joins TRBV4-3 and TRBJ2-5; D call uncertain. The CDR3 consists of 15 residues. V was trimmed by 4 bases and J by 2 bases, leaving 14 bases between them. Germline assignment: CDR1 LGHNA and CDR2 YSLEER.

The rearrangement links TRBV15 to TRBJ2-1; TRBD2 aligns across 12 bases. The germline gives CDR1 LNHNV, CDR2 YYDKDF (reference sequence). The ends lost 4 bases at V and 5 bases at J; junction bases unmatched: 3. The CDR3 has 15 residues. CDR3 nucleotides: TGTGCCACCAGCAACGGACTAGCGGGGAACAATGAGCAGTTCTTC. Amino acid sequence: CATSNGLAGNNEQFF.

The rearrangement uses TRBV28 and TRBJ2-7; D perhaps matches TRBD1 (5 bases). CDR1 is MDHEN, CDR2 SYDVKM, per germline. The V and J ends lost 1 base and 6 bases respectively, with 16 bases between them. The CDR3 consists of 15 residues. The chain's CDR3 is CASSLSAGILREQYF. The DNA of the CDR3 is TGTGCCAGCAGTTTATCGGCAGGGATTTTGCGCGAGCAGTACTTC.

V and J are TRBV7-6 and TRBJ2-5; D is unresolved. V lost 3 bases to trimming and J lost 5 bases, with 10 bases between them. The CDR3 runs to 13 residues. Germline values: CDR1 SGHVS, CDR2 FNYEAQ. The CDR3 loop reads CASSFDTTETQYF. The CDR3, as DNA: TGTGCCAGCAGCTTTGACACGACCGAGACCCAGTACTTC.

The chain joins TRBV15 to TRBJ2-1; D is unclear. Germline V CDR1 and CDR2: LNHNV, YYDKDF (reference sequence). The CDR3 has 14 amino acids. V gave up 5 bases and J gave up 8 bases, with 16 bases separating them. CDR3 loop: CATSPASAWDEQFF. In DNA form, the CDR3 reads TGTGCCACCAGCCCGGCTAGTGCTTGGGATGAGCAGTTCTTC.

The V call is TRBV6-5, the J call TRBJ2-7; D is unresolved. Germline V gene data show CDR1 as MNHEY and CDR2 as SVGAGI. The CDR3 consists of 11 residues. The V gene lost 8 bases and the J gene lost 6 bases, with 11 bases spanning the gap. The CDR3 DNA reads as TGTGCCAGCTATTTCCTAGGCGAGCAGTACTTC. It encodes CASYFLGEQYF.

The chain carries TRBV4-3 and TRBJ2-1; the D is unclear. Trimming removed 4 bases at V and 1 base at J, with 14 bases between. Germline V lookup: CDR1 LGHNA, CDR2 YSLEER. This CDR3 has 16 residues. The CDR3 is CASSLSVAPSYNEQFF. Here the CDR3 DNA reads TGCGCCAGCAGCCTCAGCGTAGCTCCTTCCTACAATGAGCAGTTCTTC.

The chain carries TRBV5-4 and TRBJ2-3, with 10 bases that match TRBD2. V shed 4 bases and J 0 bases; nucleotides not matched to a gene: 5. There are 16 residues in the CDR3. Germline CDR1 and CDR2: SGHNT and YYREEE (reference sequence). CDR3 DNA: TGTGCCAGCAGCCCTGGACTAGCGGCTAGCACAGATACGCAGTATTTT. Encoded protein: CASSPGLAASTDTQYF.

The chain is built from TRBV28 and TRBJ2-3; no firm D call. The V and J ends lost 5 bases and 3 bases respectively, with 18 bases between them. Per the germline V gene, CDR1 is MDHEN and CDR2 is SYDVKM. The length of the CDR3 is 16 residues. The CDR3 here is CASSPALGAGTDTQYF. CDR3 nucleotide sequence: TGTGCCAGCAGTCCCGCGCTAGGCGCTGGAACAGATACGCAGTATTTT. The full variable domain, with the rest looked up from reference TRBV28 and TRBJ2-3, is DVKVTQSSRYLVKRTGEKVFLECVQDMDHENMFWYRQDPGLGLRLIYFSYDVKMKEKGDIPEGYSVSREKKERFSLILESASTNQTSMYLCASSPALGAGTDTQYFGPGTRLTVL.

This chain's CDR3 is CASSFGRPSGANVLTF. The DNA of the CDR3 is TGTGCCAGCAGCTTCGGTAGACCCTCTGGGGCCAACGTCCTGACTTTC. This rearrangement joins TRBV5-6 to TRBJ2-6; D is ambiguous. This CDR3 spans 16 amino acids. With 2 bases removed from V and 0 bases from J, the gap between germline ends came to 9 bases. Germline values: CDR1 SGHDT, CDR2 YYEEEE. Complete variable domain (other parts from reference TRBV5-6 and TRBJ2-6): DAGVTQSPTHLIKTRGQQVTLRCSPKSGHDTVSWYQQALGQGPQFIFQYYEEEERQRGNFPDRFSGHQFPNYSSELNVNALLLGDSALYLCASSFGRPSGANVLTFGAGSRLTVL.

The chain carries TRBV9 and TRBJ2-3, with TRBD2 matching over 13 bases. V trimming: 3 bases; J trimming: 2 bases; junction bases outside the gene matches: 3. Germline CDR1 reads SGDLS; CDR2 reads YYNGEE. The CDR3 has 16 amino acids. CDR3 sequence: CASSDGLAGVTDTQYF. DNA of the CDR3: TGTGCCAGCAGCGATGGACTAGCGGGAGTCACAGATACGCAGTATTTT.

The chain has TRBV27 and TRBJ2-2, with no clear D. V lost 3 bases, J lost 6 bases, and 11 bases lay in between. The germline gives CDR1 MNHEY, CDR2 SMNVEV (reference sequence). This CDR3 is 14 amino acids long. CDR3 coding DNA: TGTGCCAGCAGTTTTGGTAGGAGAGCCGGGGAGCTGTTTTTT. This encodes CASSFGRRAGELFF.

The CDR3 sequence is CASSSYYDPGTYNEQFF. DNA for the CDR3: TGCGCCAGCAGCTCCTACTACGACCCCGGGACCTACAATGAGCAGTTCTTC. This chain joins TRBV5-1 and TRBJ2-1, with D possibly matching TRBD2 (5 bases). Trimming stripped 3 bases from V and 2 bases from J, with 18 bases between. Germline V CDR1 and CDR2: SGHRS, YFSETQ. CDR3 length equals 17 residues.

As to this clone: The sample holds other DNA sequences that translate to the same CDR3. The rearrangement links TRBV7-9 to TRBJ2-7, with D perhaps matching TRBD1 (5 bases). Trimming removed 1 base at V and 4 bases at J, with 5 bases between. The CDR3 sequence is 12 residues long. The V gene's germline CDR1 is SEHNR and CDR2 FQNEAQ (reference sequence). CDR3 DNA sequence: TGTGCCAGCAGCTTAGGGACATACGAGCAGTACTTC. Translated, it gives CASSLGTYEQYF.

The V call is TRBV6-5, the J call TRBJ1-1; weak D call: TRBD1 (5 bases). The CDR3 sequence is 15 residues long. The V gene's germline CDR1 is MNHEY and CDR2 SVGAGI. Trimming pared 3 bases from V and 0 bases from J, leaving 11 bases between. DNA for the CDR3: TGTGCCAGCAGTTATGACAGTCTGTTGAACACTGAAGCTTTCTTT. Protein: CASSYDSLLNTEAFF.

This clone was detected only once. This chain links TRBV2 with TRBJ1-2; D is unresolved. This CDR3 has 14 residues. Between the trimmed V and J ends, which lost 0 bases and 8 bases, there was a span of 13 bases. Germline V gene sequence: CDR1 SNHLY, CDR2 FYNNEI. The CDR3 DNA reads as TGTGCCAGCAGTGAAGCGCTTGACGGCCGGGGCTACACCTTC. Translation gives CASSEALDGRGYTF.

In DNA, the CDR3 is TGTGCCAGTAGTGAGAGCCTTGGACTTCCCCCGAAAGCTGAAGCTTTCTTT. Translated: CASSESLGLPPKAEAFF. The chain joins TRBV19 to TRBJ1-1, with D unclear. This CDR3 has 17 amino acids. With 5 bases removed from V and 6 bases from J, the gap between germline ends came to 25 bases. The germline gives CDR1 LNHDA, CDR2 SQIVND (reference sequence).

The chain uses TRBV13 and TRBJ2-7; D possibly corresponds to TRBD2 (5 bases). V shed 2 bases and J shed 0 bases, with 14 bases lying between them. CDR1 PRHDT and CDR2 FYEKMQ come from the germline V gene (reference sequence). The CDR3 extends over 16 amino acids. The CDR3 sequence is CASSLSLTSSSYEQYF. DNA of the CDR3: TGTGCCAGCAGCTTAAGCTTAACTAGTAGCTCCTACGAGCAGTACTTC.

The chain employs TRBV27 and TRBJ2-7, with 8 bases fitting TRBD1. Germline V gene sequence: CDR1 MNHEY, CDR2 SMNVEV (reference sequence). This CDR3 is 14 amino acids long. With V trimmed by 5 bases and J by 5 bases, 8 bases remained unmatched. CDR3 amino acids: CASSPRTGLNEQYF. The CDR3 DNA follows: TGTGCCAGCAGTCCCCGGACAGGGTTAAACGAGCAGTACTTC.

J is TRBJ2-2 and V is TRBV7-9, with 8 positions matching TRBD1. With V trimmed by 5 bases and J by 1 base, 9 bases remained unmatched. CDR3 size: 17 residues. In germline, CDR1 is SEHNR, CDR2 FQNEAQ (reference sequence). CDR3 nucleotides: TGTGCCAGCAGCCCCCGGGGGACAGGCGAGAACACCGGGGAGCTGTTTTTT. It codes for CASSPRGTGENTGELFF.

The chain is built from TRBV11-2 and TRBJ2-7, with 10 bases fitting TRBD1. V gave up 1 base and J gave up 3 bases; unmatched junction bases: 3. Germline CDR1 is SGHAT and CDR2 is FQNNGV. The CDR3 totals 15 residues. This CDR3 is CASSLAGTGVYEQYF. In DNA, the CDR3 is TGTGCCAGCAGCTTAGCGGGGACAGGGGTCTACGAGCAGTACTTC.

With regard to this clone: This same CDR3 is encoded by further DNA sequences in the sample. The V gene is TRBV4-1, the J gene TRBJ1-4, with D tentatively TRBD1 (6 bases). This CDR3 spans 14 amino acids. The V end lost 1 base, the J end lost 5 bases, and 8 bases lay between the germline ends. Germline CDR1 is MGHRA and CDR2 is YSYEKL. CDR3 DNA: TGCGCCAGCAGCCAAGGCCAGGGGAATGAAAAACTGTTTTTT. It yields the protein CASSQGQGNEKLFF.